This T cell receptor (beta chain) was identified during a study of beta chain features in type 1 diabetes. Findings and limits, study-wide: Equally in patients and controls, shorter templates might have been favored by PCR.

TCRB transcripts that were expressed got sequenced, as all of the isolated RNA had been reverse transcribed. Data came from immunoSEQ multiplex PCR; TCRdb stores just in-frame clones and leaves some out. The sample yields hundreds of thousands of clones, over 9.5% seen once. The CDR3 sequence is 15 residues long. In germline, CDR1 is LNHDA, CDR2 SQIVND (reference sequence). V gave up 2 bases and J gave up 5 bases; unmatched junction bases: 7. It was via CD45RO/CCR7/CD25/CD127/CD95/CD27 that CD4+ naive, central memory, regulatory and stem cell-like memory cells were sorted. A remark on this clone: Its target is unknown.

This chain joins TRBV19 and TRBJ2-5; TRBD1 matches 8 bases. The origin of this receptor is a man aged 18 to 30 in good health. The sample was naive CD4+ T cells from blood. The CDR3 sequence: CASSINRGEVETQYF. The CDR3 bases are TGTGCCAGTAGTATAAACAGGGGGGAAGTTGAGACCCAGTACTTC.